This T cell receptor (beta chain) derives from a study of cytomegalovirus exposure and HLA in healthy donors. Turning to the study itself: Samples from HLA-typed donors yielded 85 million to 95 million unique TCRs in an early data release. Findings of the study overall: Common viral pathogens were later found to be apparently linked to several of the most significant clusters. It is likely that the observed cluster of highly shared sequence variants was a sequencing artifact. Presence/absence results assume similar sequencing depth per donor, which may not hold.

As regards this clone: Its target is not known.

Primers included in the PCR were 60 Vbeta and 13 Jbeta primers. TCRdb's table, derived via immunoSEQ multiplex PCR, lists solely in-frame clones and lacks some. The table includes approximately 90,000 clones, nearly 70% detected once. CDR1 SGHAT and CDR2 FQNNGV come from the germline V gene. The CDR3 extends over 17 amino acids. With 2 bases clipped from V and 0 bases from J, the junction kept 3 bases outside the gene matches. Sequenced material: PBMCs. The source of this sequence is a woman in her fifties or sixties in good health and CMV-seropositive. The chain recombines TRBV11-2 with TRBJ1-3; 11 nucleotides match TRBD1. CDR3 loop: CASSLTGTGGSGNTIYF. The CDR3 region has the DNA TGTGCCAGCAGCTTAACCGGGACAGGGGGCTCTGGAAACACCATATATTTT.